The rows below give T cell receptor beta chains drawn from one sample of a study of cytomegalovirus exposure and HLA in healthy donors. The table came from immunoSEQ multiplex PCR; TCRdb's copy has only in-frame clones and leaves some out. The sample holds some 150,000 clones. Sequenced input: PBMCs. The receptors come from a man aged 35-49 years in good health and CMV-seronegative. Each CDR3 is given with its conserved first and last residue. D genes are given only for firm matches.

TRBJ1-2 . TRBV4-1 TGCGCCAGCAGCCAAGTTCCCACAGCTAACTATGGCTACACCTTC CASSQVPTANYGYTF
TRBJ2-2 . TRBV30 TGTGCCTGGAGTGTTAAGCCGACCGGGGAGCTGTTTTTT CAWSVKPTGELFF
TRBJ2-7 TRBD1 TRBV4-1 TGCGCCAGCAGCCAAGAGACGGGACAGACATTCTACGAGCAGTACTTC CASSQETGQTFYEQYF
TRBJ1-2 . TRBV11-2 TGTGCCAGCAGCTTAGTTTCCAGTAACTATGGCTACACCTTC CASSLVSSNYGYTF
TRBJ2-2 . TRBV6-5 TGTGCCAGCAGGACGCGGCGTGGAAACACCGGGGAGCTGTTTTTT CASRTRRGNTGELFF
TRBJ2-5 TRBD2 TRBV9 TGTGCCAGTAGCGTAAGGCCTAGCGGGGGCAAAGAGACCCAGTACTTC CASSVRPSGGKETQYF
TRBJ1-1 . TRBV18 TGTGCCAGCTCACCGAGCAGGCTGAACACTGAAGCTTTCTTT CASSPSRLNTEAFF
TRBJ1-3 . TRBV6-4 TGTGCCAGCAGCTCGGGGGAAAACACCATATATTTT CASSSGENTIYF
TRBJ2-2 . TRBV5-6 TGTGCCAGCAGCTTCAGGGGTTCGAACACCGGGGAGCTGTTTTTT CASSFRGSNTGELFF
TRBJ1-6 . TRBV6-5 TGTGCCAGCAGGCCCCGGGATTCACGTTCACCCCTCCACTTT CASRPRDSRSPLHF
TRBJ2-3 TRBD2 TRBV9 TGTGCCAGCAGCGTGGGACTAGCGGGGCGCAGCACAGATACGCAGTATTTT CASSVGLAGRSTDTQYF
TRBJ1-2 TRBD1 TRBV13 TGTGCCAGCAGCGACGACAGGGGAGCTAACTATGGCTACACCTTC CASSDDRGANYGYTF
TRBJ1-6 TRBD1 TRBV7-6 TGTGCCAGCAGCTTAGATCCCGGGACAGGGCAGGATAATTCACCCCTCCACTTT CASSLDPGTGQDNSPLHF
TRBJ2-3 TRBD2 TRBV4-3 TGCGCCAGCAGCCAAGGGCCCCAGCGGGGGACGTTCTATACTAGCACAGATACGCAGTATTTT CASSQGPQRGTFYTSTDTQYF
TRBJ1-5 . TRBV28 TGTGCCAGCAGTTTGCTGGTAACCCCCCGCGATAATCAGCCCCAGCATTTT CASSLLVTPRDNQPQHF
TRBJ1-6 . TRBV7-2 TGTGCCAGCAGCTTAGATGGGGGGGGCAACTCACCCCTCCACTTT CASSLDGGGNSPLHF
TRBJ1-1 . TRBV27 TGTGCCAGCAGTTTAAGGGCGGGAATGACTGAAGCTTTCTTT CASSLRAGMTEAFF
TRBJ2-3 TRBD2 TRBV29-1 TGCAGCGTTGACCAGCGGGGGACAGATACGCAGTATTTT CSVDQRGTDTQYF
TRBJ2-7 . TRBV6-5 TGTGCCAGCAGTCGCTACAGGGACTCCTACGAGCAGTACTTC CASSRYRDSYEQYF
TRBJ1-6 . TRBV18 TGTGCCAGCTCACAGTCCGGGACATCAAATAATTCACCCCTCCACTTT CASSQSGTSNNSPLHF
TRBJ1-5 TRBD1 TRBV5-3 TGTGCCAGAAGCGGACAGGGACGACGATCCCATCAGCCCCAGCATTTT CARSGQGRRSHQPQHF
TRBJ2-7 . TRBV6-6 TGTGCCAGCAGGTCCCGGGCCTACGAGCAGTACTTC CASRSRAYEQYF
TRBJ2-3 . TRBV5-1 TGCGCCAGCAGCCTCTCTAGCACAGATACGCAGTATTTT CASSLSSTDTQYF
TRBJ2-3 . TRBV6-6 TGTGCCAGCAGTTACTTTGGACTGCCCACAGATACGCAGTATTTT CASSYFGLPTDTQYF
TRBJ2-7 . TRBV7-2 TGTGCCAGCAGCTTAAGCGCAATTGACTACGAGCAGTACTTC CASSLSAIDYEQYF
TRBJ1-1 . TRBV11-2 TGTGCCAGCAGCTTAGGTCGTAGGAACACTGAAGCTTTCTTT CASSLGRRNTEAFF